A single sample gave rise to the 25 T cell receptor beta chains below, sequenced in a study of immune heterogeneity within non-small cell lung tumors. In a multiplex PCR, 32 V and 13 J primers amplified TCR beta CDR3. TCRdb passed the multiplex PCR reads through MiXCR, listing each CDR3 protein once. The sample has 8,500 to 11,000 distinct CDR3 sequences; over 15% are singletons. The template for each sample was approximately 0.65 ug of genomic DNA, which had been extracted from bulk tumor tissue. Several biopsies per primary tumor were taken during surgery, spaced as far apart as possible. Patients had untreated, newly diagnosed non-small cell lung cancer and underwent curative surgery. The material sequenced was lung tumor tissue. These TCRs come from a man between 40 and 49 years old with non-small cell lung cancer.

The genes are TRBV5-4 and TRBJ2-6; 8 nucleotides align to TRBD1. With 1 base clipped from V and 3 bases from J, the junction kept 6 bases outside the gene matches. The germline V gene encodes CDR1 SGHNT and CDR2 YYREEE (reference sequence). The length of the CDR3 is 17 residues. CDR3 coding DNA: TGTGCCAGCAGCTTGACAGGGGGACTTGGTGGGGCCAACGTCCTGACTTTC. It yields the protein CASSLTGGLGGANVLTF.

To note about this clonotype: At one end the junction does not follow the germline gene, possibly because of a read error. V and J are TRBV7-9 and TRBJ2-2, with 8 bases fitting TRBD2. This CDR3 has 15 residues. Germline CDR1 is SEHNR and CDR2 is FQNEAQ (reference sequence). Here the CDR3 reads CASSSLAGPSGGLFF. The CDR3 region has the DNA TGTGCCAGCAGCTCCTTAGCGGGCCCGAGCGGGGGGCTGTTTTTT.

A note on this clonotype: One end of the junction varies from germline; a read error may be responsible. The rearrangement uses TRBV24-1 and TRBJ2-3; TRBD2 agrees at 12 bases. The CDR3 length is 18 residues. CDR1 and CDR2 from the germline V gene are KGHDR and SFDVKD. For the CDR3, the DNA is TGTGCCACCAGTGATTCACGTCTAGCGGGGGGGAGCACAGTTACGCAGTATTTT. Its protein product is CATSDSRLAGGSTVTQYF.

This clonotype was observed many times. The chain links TRBV9 to TRBJ2-2, with TRBD1 identical over 7 bases. The CDR3 is 19 amino acids. Germline lookup yields CDR1 SGDLS and CDR2 YYNGEE. J gave up 4 bases and V 0 bases, and 15 bases lay outside the gene matches. The CDR3 region has the DNA TGTGCCAGCAGCGTAGCCGGAGGTGGGGCATCAGGGGGCACCGGGGAGCTGTTTTTT. Translation: CASSVAGGGASGGTGELFF.

This clonotype has only one observation. Possible read error: a much larger clone is one base away. The rearrangement uses TRBV2 and TRBJ2-3, with TRBD2 as a possible D gene (5 bases). CDR1 and CDR2 (germline): SNHLY, FYNNEI. V lost 7 bases and J lost 2, with 16 bases in between. This CDR3 region has 15 residues. The CDR3 is CASIGVCGLTDTQYF. CDR3 in DNA: TGTGCCAGCATTGGTGTGTGCGGACTCACAGATACGCAGTATTTT. Based on the CDR3 plus reference TRBV2 and TRBJ2-3, the full variable domain is EPEVTQTPSHQVTQMGQEVILRCVPISNHLYFYWYRQILGQKVEFLVSFYNNEISEKSEIFDDQFSVERPDGSNFTLKIRSTKLEDSAMYFCASIGVCGLTDTQYFGPGTRLTVL.

This clonotype was seen repeatedly, ten times or more. The V gene is TRBV20-1, the J gene TRBJ2-1; D gene unclear. Germline V gene data show CDR1 as DFQATT and CDR2 as SNEGSKA (reference sequence). This CDR3 contains 16 residues. Between the trimmed V and J ends, which lost 0 bases and 7 bases, there was a span of 19 bases. The CDR3 loop is CSARDHGFLIGNEQFF. CDR3 bases: TGCAGTGCTAGAGATCATGGGTTTCTTATTGGGAATGAGCAGTTCTTC.

By sample fraction, this clonotype is medium-sized. This chain connects TRBV2 to TRBJ1-2, with TRBD1 identical over 9 bases. V was clipped by 5 bases and J by 2 bases; unmatched bases: 6. This CDR3 spans 15 amino acids. Germline V gene lookup returns CDR1 SNHLY and CDR2 FYNNEI. This CDR3 is CASSPGQGGNYGYTF. In nucleotides, the CDR3 is TGTGCCAGCAGTCCGGGACAGGGAGGGAACTATGGCTACACCTTC. The entire variable domain, with the rest obtained from reference TRBV2 and TRBJ1-2, is as follows: EPEVTQTPSHQVTQMGQEVILRCVPISNHLYFYWYRQILGQKVEFLVSFYNNEISEKSEIFDDQFSVERPDGSNFTLKIRSTKLEDSAMYFCASSPGQGGNYGYTFGSGTRLTVV.

Remarks on this clonotype: Relative to the germline gene, one junction end is altered; a read error may explain this. The genes are TRBV6-1 and TRBJ2-7, with a possible D match to TRBD1 (6 bases). This CDR3 comprises 14 residues. Germline CDR1 MNHNS, CDR2 SASEGT. The CDR3 DNA reads TGTGCCAGCAGCCGACCGGGACACCTCTACAAGCAGTACTTC. Its translation: CASSRPGHLYKQYF.

In this sample, this clonotype is medium-sized. The V gene is TRBV19, the J gene TRBJ1-1; 7 positions match TRBD1. CDR1 and CDR2 (germline): LNHDA, SQIVND (reference sequence). The CDR3 is 17 amino acids. With 8 bases clipped from V and 7 bases from J, the junction kept 22 bases outside the gene matches. The CDR3 DNA follows: TGTGCCAGTTGCTTTTCTGGGGACAGCTCAAAAACCCTTGAAGCTTTCTTT. Translating it yields CASCFSGDSSKTLEAFF.

J is TRBJ1-2 and V is TRBV28; 9 bases map to TRBD1. CDR3 length: 16 amino acids. After removal of 6 bases from V and 6 bases from J, the junction contained 14 bases not matched to a gene. Per germline, CDR1 MDHEN and CDR2 SYDVKM. The CDR3 is CASSPRFGTGFDGYTF. CDR3 bases: TGTGCCAGCAGCCCGAGATTCGGGACAGGGTTTGATGGCTACACCTTC.

This clonotype was seen repeatedly, ten times or more. The chain links TRBV20-1 to TRBJ2-7, with D possibly being TRBD2 (5 bases). The V end was cut by 0 bases, the J end by 5 bases, with 17 bases between. This CDR3 has 15 residues. From germline, CDR1 is DFQATT and CDR2 SNEGSKA (reference sequence). The CDR3, as DNA: TGCAGTGCTAGAGATCGACGAGGGTCTAGTCACGAGCAGTACTTC. Amino acid sequence: CSARDRRGSSHEQYF.

The chain recombines TRBV6-4 with TRBJ1-4, with 12 nucleotides matching TRBD1. CDR3 size: 16 residues. Germline values: CDR1 MRHNA, CDR2 SNTAGT. With 4 bases clipped from V and 3 bases from J, the junction kept 3 bases outside the gene matches. In nucleotides, the CDR3 is TGTGCCAGCAGTGTGGGACAGGGGGCTGCTAATGAAAAACTGTTTTTT. Translating gives CASSVGQGAANEKLFF.

This clonotype showed up just a few times. This may be a read error, as it is one base from a much larger clone. The gene calls are TRBV7-6 and TRBJ2-1, with D possibly matching TRBD2 (6 bases). The V end was cut by 5 bases, the J end by 6 bases, with 14 bases between. The CDR3 has 14 residues. The germline gives CDR1 SGHVS, CDR2 FNYEAQ. The CDR3 sequence: CASSVLAEGNEQFF. CDR3 bases: TGTGCCAGCAGCGTCTTAGCGGAGGGCAATGAGCAGTTCTTC. The full variable domain, in which reference TRBV7-6 and TRBJ2-1 provide the parts outside the CDR3, is GAGVSQSPRYKVTKRGQDVALRCDPISGHVSLYWYRQALGQGPEFLTYFNYEAQQDKSGLPNDRFSAERPEGSISTLTIQRTEQRDSAMYRCASSVLAEGNEQFFGPGTRLTVL.

In this sample, this clonotype turned up a few times. J is TRBJ2-3 and V is TRBV19; weak D call: TRBD2 (6 bases). In germline, CDR1 is LNHDA, CDR2 SQIVND (reference sequence). This CDR3 spans 14 amino acids. V lost 9 bases, J lost 3 bases, and 16 bases lay in between. CDR3 amino acids: CASRGGSGTDTQYF. The CDR3 nucleotides are TGTGCCAGCCGCGGAGGGTCCGGGACAGATACGCAGTATTTT.

By share, this clonotype ranks as medium-sized. The chain uses TRBV10-3 and TRBJ1-2; D might be TRBD1 (6 bases). V was cut by 6 bases and J by 4 bases, with 12 bases left in between. The CDR3 runs to 13 residues. The germline V gene encodes CDR1 ENHRY and CDR2 SYGVKD. CDR3 sequence (DNA): TGTGCCATCAGCAGACAGGCGGGCTATGGCTACACCTTC. Translating it yields CAISRQAGYGYTF.

This clonotype is labeled as medium-sized. The V gene is TRBV20-1, the J gene TRBJ1-5; D is unclear. V was shortened by 7 bases and J by 3 bases, with 13 bases between the two germline ends. Germline V gene sequence: CDR1 DFQATT, CDR2 SNEGSKA (reference sequence). The CDR3 length is 13 residues. CDR3 sequence: CSVLTKNNQPQHF. The CDR3 nucleotides are TGCAGTGTCCTGACTAAAAACAATCAGCCCCAGCATTTT.

By share, this clonotype counts as medium-sized. The chain carries TRBV19 and TRBJ1-5; TRBD1 matches at 8 bases. The CDR3 runs to 15 residues. Germline V gene data show CDR1 as LNHDA and CDR2 as SQIVND (reference sequence). The J segment lost 6 bases and the V segment lost 4 bases, leaving 8 bases of the junction unmatched. The CDR3 sequence is CASSTQGARGQPQHF. The CDR3 coding sequence is TGTGCCAGTAGTACTCAGGGGGCACGGGGTCAGCCCCAGCATTTT.

This rearrangement joins TRBV24-1 to TRBJ2-7; TRBD2 might be the D (6 bases). This CDR3 region has 14 residues. In germline, CDR1 is KGHDR, CDR2 SFDVKD. V was pared by 9 bases and J by 3 bases, with 17 bases between. The CDR3: CATPGEAGYYEQYF. The DNA for the CDR3 is TGTGCCACCCCGGGGGAGGCAGGGTACTACGAGCAGTACTTC.

Details on this clonotype: With a much larger clone just one base away, this may be a read error. The V call is TRBV5-5, the J call TRBJ2-7; the match to TRBD2 covers 12 bases. Germline assignment: CDR1 SGHKS and CDR2 YYEKEE (reference sequence). This CDR3 region has 14 residues. The CDR3 here is CVSSFGLAGYEQYF. Here the CDR3 DNA reads TGTGTCAGCAGCTTCGGACTAGCGGGATACGAGCAGTACTTC.

About this clonotype itself: Just one base apart from a much larger clone, this may be a read error. In nucleotides, the CDR3 is TGTGCCAACAGTTACCGGGGGGAGGTAAAGACCCAGTACTTC. Amino acid sequence: CANSYRGEVKTQYF. The J gene is TRBJ2-5, the V gene TRBV6-5; TRBD2 matches 7 bases. The CDR3 length is 14 residues. Germline V gives CDR1 MNHEY, CDR2 SVGAGI.

The chain has TRBV19 and TRBJ2-2; TRBD1 is a possible D gene (6 bases). The V end was cut by 7 bases, the J end by 7 bases, with 13 bases between. CDR1 is LNHDA, CDR2 SQIVND, per germline (reference sequence). The CDR3 length is 13 residues. The CDR3 spells CASTNRVDGELFF. Written as DNA, the CDR3 is TGTGCCAGTACTAACAGGGTGGACGGGGAGCTGTTTTTT.

On this clonotype itself: This may come from a read error, since a much larger clone is one base off. This CDR3 is missing its conserved last phenylalanine or tryptophan, likely due to a read error. V is TRBV7-6 and J is TRBJ2-3; a weak D match, TRBD2 (5 bases). In germline, CDR1 is SGHVS, CDR2 FNYEAQ. The CDR3 has 14 amino acids. Trimming removed 5 bases at V and 2 bases at J, with 11 bases between. The CDR3 DNA is TGTGCCAGCAGCCGGGGTGGCCCCACAGATACGCAGTATTTG. It specifies CASSRGGPTDTQYL.

In its sample, this clonotype was seen many times. This chain links TRBV14 with TRBJ2-5; D uncertain. Trimming took 4 bases from V and 2 from J, leaving 8 bases between them. The CDR3 has 13 residues. The germline CDR1 and CDR2 sequences are SGHDN and FVKESK. CDR3: CASSLPAQETQYF. CDR3 bases: TGTGCCAGCAGCCTCCCGGCTCAAGAGACCCAGTACTTC.

This clonotype has just a few counts. This may arise from a read error, as a much more abundant clone is one base away. V gene TRBV19 combines with J gene TRBJ2-5; perhaps TRBD1 as D (9 bases). CDR3 length: 16 residues. Between the trimmed V and J ends, which lost 2 bases and 9 bases, there was a span of 22 bases. CDR1 LNHDA and CDR2 SQIVND come from the germline V gene (reference sequence). CDR3 nucleotides: TGTGCCAGTAGTATATGGGAGGGGACAGGGCGGGAGGCCCAGTACTTC. It codes for CASSIWEGTGREAQYF.

This clonotype was counted only a few times. The rearrangement joins TRBV6-1 to TRBJ1-4; maybe TRBD1 (5 bases). This CDR3 comprises 15 residues. CDR1 is MNHNS and CDR2 is SASEGT in the germline V gene. Trimming stripped 4 bases from V and 0 bases from J, with 9 bases between. This chain's CDR3 is CASSGGGPTNEKLFF. DNA for the CDR3: TGTGCCAGCAGTGGGGGGGGACCAACTAATGAAAAACTGTTTTTT.